Following are 28 T cell receptor beta chains from one sample sequenced in a study of yellow fever vaccine responses in identical twins. TCRdb reanalysed the RT-PCR reads using MiXCR and keeps one entry per CDR3 protein. The sample has about 7,200 distinct CDR3 sequences, roughly 84% seen once. The sequencing used T cells from blood (PBMCs), unsorted or a sorted subset (not recorded which), collected before or after yellow fever vaccination (not recorded which). These receptors originate from a woman in her late teens or twenties who received the yellow fever vaccine.

V usage is TRBV20-1 and J usage is TRBJ2-5; TRBD2 aligns across 7 bases. After removal of 3 bases from V and 5 bases from J, the junction contained 3 bases not matched to a gene. Germline CDR1 reads DFQATT; CDR2 reads SNEGSKA (reference sequence). The CDR3 spans 12 residues. CDR3 sequence reads: CSARGGVETQYF. The CDR3 DNA follows: TGCAGTGCTAGGGGAGGGGTTGAGACCCAGTACTTC.

The chain employs TRBV30 and TRBJ2-3, with 8 bases identical to TRBD2. The V segment lost 8 bases and the J segment 7 bases; nucleotides outside the gene matches: 11. The CDR3 is 13 amino acids. CDR1 is GTSNPN and CDR2 is SVGIG in the germline V gene (reference sequence). The CDR3 DNA reads as TGTGCCGCGAAGCGGGGACTAGTTAATACGCAGTATTTT. It encodes CAAKRGLVNTQYF. The variable domain in full, with the rest retrieved from reference TRBV30 and TRBJ2-3, is SQTIHQWPATLVQPVGSPLSLECTVEGTSNPNLYWYRQAAGRGLQLLFYSVGIGQISSEVPQNLSASRPQDRQFILSSKKLLLSDSGFYLCAAKRGLVNTQYFGPGTRLTVL.

The chain carries TRBV2 and TRBJ2-7, with 7 bases matching TRBD2. With 4 bases clipped from V and 4 bases from J, the junction kept 10 bases outside the gene matches. Looked up from germline, CDR1 is SNHLY and CDR2 is FYNNEI. The CDR3 has 15 residues. The CDR3 DNA sequence: TGTGCCAGCAGTGGACCCCGGACTAGTTTTTACGAGCAGTACTTC. Its translation is CASSGPRTSFYEQYF.

The genes are TRBV7-8 and TRBJ2-1; D is ambiguous. The CDR3 loop spans 13 amino acids. The germline V gene encodes CDR1 SGHVS and CDR2 FQNEAQ. V gave up 1 base and J gave up 7 bases, with 8 bases separating them. For the CDR3, the DNA is TGTGCCAGCAGCTTAGTAGTTAGGAATGAGCAGTTCTTC. Translation gives CASSLVVRNEQFF.

This clonotype showed up just a few times. For the CDR3, the DNA is TGTGCCAGCAGAGGGACTCCCACGGGTGAGCAGTTCTTC. Amino acid sequence: CASRGTPTGEQFF. The genes are TRBV2 and TRBJ2-1, with a weak D call TRBD2 (6 bases). The CDR3 contains 13 residues. V lost 6 bases and J 9 bases, leaving 15 bases between the germline ends. CDR1 SNHLY and CDR2 FYNNEI come from the germline V gene.

The J gene is TRBJ2-3, the V gene TRBV11-2; D not resolved. The ends were cut back, 0 bases at V and 3 bases at J, with 10 bases in the middle. CDR1 and CDR2 from the germline V gene are SGHAT and FQNNGV. There are 15 residues in the CDR3. As DNA, the CDR3 is TGTGCCAGCAGCTTAGAGGTGGCAAGGACAGATACGCAGTATTTT. Encoded protein: CASSLEVARTDTQYF.

The chain recombines TRBV2 with TRBJ1-1; D possibly corresponds to TRBD1 (6 bases). Trimming cost V 8 bases and J 4 bases, with 14 bases left between them. The germline V gene has CDR1 SNHLY and CDR2 FYNNEI. The CDR3 has 13 amino acids. The CDR3 sequence is CASYDPRGTEAFF. CDR3 nucleotides: TGTGCCAGCTACGATCCCAGGGGCACTGAAGCTTTCTTT.

This clonotype has a single count. The chain has TRBV14 and TRBJ2-4; 8 nucleotides align to TRBD2. Germline values: CDR1 SGHDN, CDR2 FVKESK. The CDR3 sequence is 17 residues long. After removal of 4 bases from V and 0 bases from J, the junction contained 8 bases not matched to a gene. CDR3 in amino acids: CASSPLTSGRAKNIQYF. In DNA form, the CDR3 reads TGTGCCAGCAGCCCCCTCACTAGCGGACGAGCCAAAAACATTCAGTACTTC.

This rearrangement joins TRBV5-1 to TRBJ2-5; D is possibly TRBD1 (6 bases). The CDR3 contains 14 residues. Deletions cut 4 bases from V and 4 bases from J, with 14 bases between. CDR1 SGHRS and CDR2 YFSETQ come from the germline V gene. Here the CDR3 DNA reads TGCGCCAGCAGCCGTTACAGGGAAGGAGAGACCCAGTACTTC. Translating gives CASSRYREGETQYF.

The chain has TRBV5-1 and TRBJ1-2; D may be TRBD1 (6 bases). The CDR3 has 15 residues. The germline CDR1 and CDR2 sequences are SGHRS and YFSETQ. The V gene lost 0 bases and the J gene lost 7 bases, with 16 bases spanning the gap. CDR3 sequence (DNA): TGCGCCAGCAGCTTGGTTGGACAGCTATCAGGTGGCTACACCTTC. Protein sequence: CASSLVGQLSGGYTF.

The chain is built from TRBV28 and TRBJ2-2; 11 nucleotides line up with TRBD2. The CDR3 runs 16 residues. V lost 3 bases, J lost 5 bases, and 5 bases stayed unmatched. Germline CDR1 reads MDHEN; CDR2 reads SYDVKM. The CDR3 region is CASSLQTSGSTGELFF. The CDR3, as DNA: TGTGCCAGCAGTTTGCAAACTAGCGGGAGTACCGGGGAGCTGTTTTTT.

The gene calls are TRBV18 and TRBJ1-1; D remains ambiguous. The CDR3 has 15 amino acids. Looked up from germline, CDR1 is KGHSH and CDR2 is LQKENI. Trimming removed 3 bases from V and 3 bases from J, with 14 bases in between. CDR3 DNA sequence: TGTGCCAGCTCACCGATGAGGGTTGGGGACACTGAAGCTTTCTTT. It yields the protein CASSPMRVGDTEAFF.

This clonotype was observed a single time. The chain employs TRBV12-3 or TRBV12-4 and TRBJ1-1; tentatively, D is TRBD1 (5 bases). CDR3 size: 14 residues. Trimming pared 6 bases from V and 0 bases from J, leaving 11 bases between. The CDR3 is CASRAGTVNTEAFF. The CDR3 region has the DNA TGTGCCAGCAGAGCCGGGACGGTGAACACTGAAGCTTTCTTT.

The chain uses TRBV5-5 and TRBJ2-5, with D perhaps assigned TRBD1 or TRBD2 (5 bases each). This CDR3 has 12 residues. Trimming left V 5 bases short and J 5 bases short, with 10 bases between. CDR1 is SGHKS and CDR2 is YYEKEE in the germline V gene (reference sequence). DNA for the CDR3: TGTGCCAGCAGTTGGGACCGGGAGACCCAGTACTTC. Translated, it gives CASSWDRETQYF.

V gene TRBV4-2 combines with J gene TRBJ1-1; D not certain. The germline gives CDR1 LGHNA, CDR2 YNFKEQ. CDR3 size: 17 residues. The V end lost 4 bases, the J end lost 5 bases, and 23 bases lay between the germline ends. The CDR3 loop reads CASSPSRAWILGTEAFF. The CDR3 DNA reads as TGTGCCAGCAGCCCCTCCCGGGCATGGATTTTGGGGACTGAAGCTTTCTTT.

The rearrangement joins TRBV10-1 to TRBJ2-7, with D uncertain. The CDR3 is made up of 13 amino acids. Germline V gives CDR1 WNHNN, CDR2 SYGVQD (reference sequence). The V and J ends lost 3 bases and 0 bases respectively, with 6 bases between them. This chain's CDR3 is CASSETSSYEQYF. The CDR3 nucleotides are TGCGCCAGCAGTGAAACCAGCTCCTACGAGCAGTACTTC.

CDR3 coding DNA: TGTGCCAGCAGCGTGGGTTCACAGGGGGTAGGTGAGCAGTTCTTC. It codes for CASSVGSQGVGEQFF. The chain recombines TRBV9 with TRBJ2-1; 8 positions agree with TRBD1. The germline V gene has CDR1 SGDLS and CDR2 YYNGEE. The length of the CDR3 is 15 residues. V was clipped by 2 bases and J by 9 bases; unmatched bases: 10.

This sequence joins TRBV6-1 and TRBJ1-2, with D possibly being TRBD1 (5 bases). Between the trimmed V and J ends, which lost 6 bases and 4 bases, there was a span of 18 bases. The CDR3 runs to 15 residues. CDR1 and CDR2 (germline): MNHNS, SASEGT. The CDR3 region has the DNA TGTGCCAGCAGGGAGCAGGGTAGGGGTTCCTATGGCTACACCTTC. This gives the protein CASREQGRGSYGYTF.

As concerns this clonotype: The junction departs from germline at one end; a sequencing error may be responsible. V usage is TRBV7-6 and J usage is TRBJ1-1; D not certain. Germline V gene sequence: CDR1 SGHVS, CDR2 FNYEAQ. The CDR3 runs to 13 residues. Here the CDR3 reads CASSLAENTEAFF. CDR3 DNA sequence: TGTGCTAGCAGCTTAGCTGAGAACACTGAAGCTTTCTTT.

This clonotype was picked up a small number of times. The rearrangement links TRBV10-1 to TRBJ1-5; D ambiguous. The CDR3 runs 16 residues. Looked up from germline, CDR1 is WNHNN and CDR2 is SYGVQD (reference sequence). Trimming took off 5 bases at V and 4 bases at J, with 18 bases between the two ends. In nucleotides, the CDR3 is TGCGCCAGCAGTCGGTATGGCACCCTTCGGAATCAGCCCCAGCATTTT. Its protein product is CASSRYGTLRNQPQHF.

CDR3 region: CATSRRQGGLVGYTF. CDR3 coding DNA: TGTGCCACCAGCAGACGACAGGGGGGACTAGTAGGCTACACCTTC. The rearrangement uses TRBV15 and TRBJ1-2, with 9 bases identical to TRBD1. V shed 2 bases, J shed 8 bases, and the junction held 9 bases outside the gene matches. The CDR3 covers 15 residues. Germline CDR1 reads LNHNV; CDR2 reads YYDKDF (reference sequence). Variable domain in full (rest from reference TRBV15 and TRBJ1-2): DAMVIQNPRYQVTQFGKPVTLSCSQTLNHNVMYWYQQKSSQAPKLLFHYYDKDFNNEADTPDNFQSRRPNTSFCFLDIRSPGLGDTAMYLCATSRRQGGLVGYTFGSGTRLTVV.

The genes are TRBV7-1 and TRBJ2-5; 8 bases agree with TRBD1. TRBV7-1 belongs to the ORF category, with a function that is uncertain. Unmatched junction bases numbered 3, after V lost 5 bases and J lost 1 base. The CDR3 totals 14 residues. The CDR3 loop is CASSQTGAQETQYF. CDR3 in DNA: TGTGCCAGCAGCCAGACAGGGGCCCAAGAGACCCAGTACTTC.

CDR3 coding DNA: TGTGCCAGCAGTTGGCTAGCGGCCTACGAGCAGTACTTC. The encoded protein is CASSWLAAYEQYF. This sequence joins TRBV12-3 or TRBV12-4 and TRBJ2-7; 7 bases are a match to TRBD2. The V gene end was trimmed by 4 bases and the J gene end by 2 bases; junction bases not matched to a gene: 2. The CDR3 length is 13 residues.

The chain is built from TRBV29-1 and TRBJ2-7; 12 positions agree with TRBD1. V lost 5 bases to trimming and J lost 5 bases; unmatched junction nucleotides: 4. The CDR3 is 13 residues long. The germline V gene has CDR1 SQVTM and CDR2 ANQGSEA. The CDR3 region has the DNA TGCAGCGTTTCAGGGACAGGGGGCAACGAGCAGTACTTC. It translates to CSVSGTGGNEQYF.

The V call is TRBV23-1, the J call TRBJ2-3; possible D gene TRBD1, 5 bases. TRBV23-1 belongs to the ORF category, with a function that is uncertain. The CDR3 totals 15 residues. V was pared by 4 bases and J by 1 base, with 12 bases between. The CDR3 loop reads CASSPLLGGTDTQYF. DNA of the CDR3: TGCGCCAGCAGTCCCCTCCTAGGGGGCACAGATACGCAGTATTTT.

The chain carries TRBV29-1 and TRBJ2-4; TRBD2 agrees at 12 bases. CDR1 and CDR2 (germline): SQVTM, ANQGSEA. V gave up 5 bases and J gave up 7 bases; unmatched junction bases: 6. The CDR3 spans 14 residues. The chain's CDR3 is CSVPGLAGHNIQYF. The CDR3 DNA reads as TGCAGCGTTCCGGGACTAGCGGGCCATAACATTCAGTACTTC.

The rearrangement uses TRBV18 and TRBJ2-7; unclear D gene. V lost 3 bases to trimming and J lost 1 base, with 16 bases between them. The length of the CDR3 is 16 residues. The germline V gene has CDR1 KGHSH and CDR2 LQKENI. CDR3 bases: TGTGCCAGCTCACCGGTCCACCCTCCACCTTCCTACGAGCAGTACTTC. The encoded protein is CASSPVHPPPSYEQYF.

The chain has TRBV18 and TRBJ1-3; D ambiguous. V was clipped by 0 bases and J by 2 bases, with 11 bases between them. Germline values: CDR1 KGHSH, CDR2 LQKENI. The length of the CDR3 is 16 residues. CDR3 nucleotide sequence: TGTGCCAGCTCACCACCTTCGGTACTAACTGGAAACACCATATATTTT. Translation gives CASSPPSVLTGNTIYF.